The 22 T cell receptor beta chains reported below all come from one sample, sequenced in a study of response to subunit inactivated influenza vaccine. TCRdb redid the calling of the RT-PCR reads with MiXCR, one entry per CDR3 protein. Here the sample spans hundreds of thousands of distinct CDR3 sequences, approximately 17% being singletons. The specimen was PBMCs from blood, collected more than 4 days after vaccination. The receptors stem from a man aged 45-60 years who received an inactivated influenza vaccine.

This clonotype showed up just a few times. This chain links TRBV13 with TRBJ2-1; 13 nucleotides line up with TRBD2. Losses at the gene ends were 5 bases for V and 8 bases for J; bases not matched to a gene: 18. Germline assignment: CDR1 PRHDT and CDR2 FYEKMQ (reference sequence). The CDR3 runs to 19 residues. The CDR3 DNA reads as TGTGCCAGCAGCAAAGGACTAGCGGGAGCCCTCACCGGGGGCTATGAGCAGTTCTTC. Translation gives CASSKGLAGALTGGYEQFF. Full variable domain (remainder filled in from reference TRBV13 and TRBJ2-1): AAGVIQSPRHLIKEKRETATLKCYPIPRHDTVYWYQQGPGQDPQFLISFYEKMQSDKGSIPDRFSAQQFSDYHSELNMSSLELGDSALYFCASSKGLAGALTGGYEQFFGPGTRLTVL.

This chain links TRBV29-1 with TRBJ1-2; D perhaps matches TRBD1 (5 bases). Per the germline V gene, CDR1 is SQVTM and CDR2 is ANQGSEA. This CDR3 contains 13 residues. The V gene lost 4 bases and the J gene lost 9 bases, with 18 bases spanning the gap. CDR3 loop: CSVVRSDSFSYTF. The CDR3 DNA reads TGCAGCGTTGTTAGGTCCGACAGTTTCAGCTACACCTTC.

V and J are TRBV28 and TRBJ2-7; D gene unclear. This CDR3 has 13 residues. The germline V gene encodes CDR1 MDHEN and CDR2 SYDVKM. V dropped 3 bases and J dropped 7 bases, with 13 bases sitting between them. The CDR3 is CASSFGSAWEQYF. CDR3 bases: TGTGCCAGCAGTTTTGGTAGTGCCTGGGAGCAGTACTTC.

This chain uses TRBV15 with TRBJ1-4; D uncertain. The CDR3 has 13 amino acids. Trimming shortened V by 0 bases and J by 8 bases, and 7 bases separated the two germline ends. Germline CDR1 LNHNV, CDR2 YYDKDF (reference sequence). The CDR3 nucleotides read TGTGCCACCAGCAGAGATCCGCGCGAAAAACTGTTTTTT. Its protein product is CATSRDPREKLFF.

This clonotype has only a few counts. The chain joins TRBV7-6 to TRBJ1-6, with TRBD1 matching over 7 bases. CDR1 is SGHVS and CDR2 is FNYEAQ in the germline V gene. V shed 3 bases and J 7 bases; nucleotides not matched to a gene: 24. The CDR3 is made up of 21 amino acids. The CDR3 protein is CASSFVPFDLPTGDSNSPLHF. As DNA, the CDR3 is TGTGCCAGCAGCTTTGTTCCCTTCGACCTCCCTACGGGGGACAGCAATTCACCCCTCCACTTT.

This chain links TRBV15 with TRBJ2-1; tentatively, D is TRBD1 (6 bases). The germline CDR1 and CDR2 sequences are LNHNV and YYDKDF (reference sequence). This CDR3 is built from 14 residues. Deletions cut 2 bases from V and 7 bases from J, with 12 bases between. CDR3 protein: CATSRLQRGNEQFF. For the CDR3, the DNA is TGTGCCACCAGCAGACTACAAAGGGGGAATGAGCAGTTCTTC.

The genes are TRBV2 and TRBJ2-5; perhaps TRBD1 as D (5 bases). The CDR3 is 14 amino acids. Germline values: CDR1 SNHLY, CDR2 FYNNEI. Trimming took 3 bases from V and 4 from J, leaving 12 bases between them. The CDR3 here is CASSDPRGRETQYF. The CDR3 DNA follows: TGTGCCAGCAGTGACCCTAGGGGCCGAGAGACCCAGTACTTC.

This sequence joins TRBV3-1 and TRBJ2-3; perhaps TRBD2 as D (6 bases). The CDR3 extends over 15 amino acids. The V gene's germline CDR1 is LGHDT and CDR2 YNNKEL (reference sequence). V was pared by 2 bases and J by 5 bases, with 14 bases between. The CDR3 sequence is CASSQISGLQDTQYF. In DNA form, the CDR3 reads TGTGCCAGCAGCCAAATCTCGGGACTCCAAGATACGCAGTATTTT.

In this sample, this clonotype turned up a few times. Here the CDR3 reads CASSLATAYNEQFF. CDR3 sequence (DNA): TGTGCCAGCAGCTTAGCGACGGCCTACAATGAGCAGTTCTTC. The genes are TRBV7-9 and TRBJ2-1; no definite D call. Germline assignment: CDR1 SEHNR and CDR2 FQNEAQ (reference sequence). The CDR3 consists of 14 residues. Trimming removed 0 bases from V and 2 bases from J, with 5 bases in between.

The chain employs TRBV5-6 and TRBJ2-1; D tentatively fits TRBD1 or TRBD2 (5 bases each). The germline V gene has CDR1 SGHDT and CDR2 YYEEEE. V lost 5 bases and J lost 10, with 25 bases in between. There are 16 residues in the CDR3. The CDR3: CASRWGMDPVVEEQFF. The CDR3 region has the DNA TGTGCCAGCAGGTGGGGGATGGATCCGGTGGTAGAAGAGCAGTTCTTC.

This clonotype has only one observation. The chain is built from TRBV7-6 and TRBJ2-3; D remains ambiguous. V was clipped by 1 base and J by 5 bases, with 13 bases between them. The CDR3 is 15 residues long. CDR1 is SGHVS, CDR2 FNYEAQ, per germline. CDR3 in DNA: TGTGCCAGCAGCTTAGAGGCCCTTAAAGGAGATACGCAGTATTTT. This sequence encodes CASSLEALKGDTQYF.

This clonotype was counted a few times. The chain uses TRBV5-4 and TRBJ2-2; D gene ambiguous. The CDR3 has 13 amino acids. V lost 4 bases and J lost 3, with 7 bases in between. Per the germline V gene, CDR1 is SGHNT and CDR2 is YYREEE (reference sequence). CDR3 DNA sequence: TGTGCCAGCAGCCCCCCGGACACCGGGGAGCTGTTTTTT. Its translation is CASSPPDTGELFF.

The genes are TRBV9 and TRBJ1-1, with D possibly being TRBD1 (6 bases). CDR3 length: 15 residues. V was pared by 2 bases and J by 3 bases, with 14 bases between. CDR1 is SGDLS, CDR2 YYNGEE, per germline. As DNA, the CDR3 is TGTGCCAGCAGCGTGAGGGGGGACTGGGACACTGAAGCTTTCTTT. This codes for CASSVRGDWDTEAFF. Filled out from reference TRBV9 and TRBJ1-1, the complete variable domain reads DSGVTQTPKHLITATGQRVTLRCSPRSGDLSVYWYQQSLDQGLQFLIQYYNGEERAKGNILERFSAQQFPDLHSELNLSSLELGDSALYFCASSVRGDWDTEAFFGQGTRLTVV.

The V call is TRBV5-1, the J call TRBJ2-7; possibly TRBD1 or TRBD2 for D (6 bases each). This CDR3 region has 14 residues. The germline V gene has CDR1 SGHRS and CDR2 YFSETQ. V was shortened by 6 bases and J by 3 bases, with 16 bases between the two germline ends. CDR3: CASTEGGLDYEQYF. The CDR3 DNA follows: TGCGCCAGCACCGAGGGGGGCCTCGACTACGAGCAGTACTTC. The full variable domain, with the rest looked up from reference TRBV5-1 and TRBJ2-7, is KAGVTQTPRYLIKTRGQQVTLSCSPISGHRSVSWYQQTPGQGLQFLFEYFSETQRNKGNFPGRFSGRQFSNSRSEMNVSTLELGDSALYLCASTEGGLDYEQYFGPGTRLTVT.

There are a few counts of this clonotype. The rearrangement joins TRBV20-1 to TRBJ2-5; possibly TRBD1 or TRBD2 for D (5 bases each). V was cut by 6 bases and J by 1 base, with 12 bases left in between. The germline CDR1 and CDR2 sequences are DFQATT and SNEGSKA (reference sequence). The CDR3 extends over 13 amino acids. CDR3 nucleotides: TGCAGTGCCCGAGGGGAGATCCAAGAGACCCAGTACTTC. Translation: CSARGEIQETQYF.

This clonotype was recorded a few times. Written as DNA, the CDR3 is TGTGCCAGCAGTTACGCGTTCCAGGGCACATCCTACGAGCAGTACTTC. Its translation is CASSYAFQGTSYEQYF. The V gene is TRBV6-2 or TRBV6-3, the J gene TRBJ2-7, with D perhaps matching TRBD1 (5 bases). Between the trimmed V and J ends, which lost 2 bases and 1 base, there was a span of 15 bases. CDR1 is MNHEY and CDR2 is SVGEGT in the germline V gene. The length of the CDR3 is 16 residues.

The V gene is TRBV7-6, the J gene TRBJ2-1; TRBD1 matches at 7 bases. Trimming cost V 5 bases and J 6 bases; bases outside gene matches: 10. Germline values: CDR1 SGHVS, CDR2 FNYEAQ. CDR3 length: 15 amino acids. The CDR3 region is CASSVGQTPINEQFF. The CDR3, as DNA: TGTGCCAGCAGCGTGGGACAGACCCCGATCAATGAGCAGTTCTTC.

The rearrangement links TRBV5-1 to TRBJ2-1; 14 bases line up with TRBD2. The germline gives CDR1 SGHRS, CDR2 YFSETQ. This CDR3 comprises 18 residues. With 5 bases clipped from V and 7 bases from J, the junction kept 14 bases outside the gene matches. The CDR3 here is CASRSVGTSGSGVNEQFF. The CDR3 DNA reads TGCGCCAGCAGAAGCGTCGGGACTAGCGGGAGTGGAGTGAATGAGCAGTTCTTC.

This clonotype was detected many times. This chain joins TRBV6-2 or TRBV6-3 and TRBJ2-7, with D perhaps matching TRBD1 (6 bases). In germline, CDR1 is MNHEY, CDR2 SVGEGT. The CDR3 has 16 amino acids. Trimming shortened V by 6 bases and J by 0 bases, and 18 bases separated the two germline ends. CDR3 sequence (DNA): TGTGCCAGCAGCAACGGACAGCTTGCTAGCTCCTACGAGCAGTACTTC. It is translated as CASSNGQLASSYEQYF.

This clonotype was detected only a few times. The chain uses TRBV20-1 and TRBJ2-7; TRBD2 agrees at 13 bases. The CDR3 covers 15 residues. V shed 0 bases, J shed 6 bases, and the junction held 5 bases outside the gene matches. Germline lookup yields CDR1 DFQATT and CDR2 SNEGSKA (reference sequence). CDR3 residues: CSARDLGLAGLEQYF. CDR3 coding DNA: TGCAGTGCTAGAGATCTGGGACTAGCGGGGCTCGAGCAGTACTTC.

This clonotype has just a few counts. This chain links TRBV27 with TRBJ2-7; no clear D. This CDR3 is built from 16 residues. The V and J ends lost 6 bases and 3 bases respectively, with 21 bases between them. Per the germline V gene, CDR1 is MNHEY and CDR2 is SMNVEV (reference sequence). The CDR3 protein is CASSASSGHPFYEQYF. CDR3 nucleotide sequence: TGTGCCAGCAGCGCCTCTTCGGGTCACCCATTCTACGAGCAGTACTTC.

This clonotype was observed many times. The chain couples TRBV29-1 to TRBJ2-2, with unresolved D. The length of the CDR3 is 14 residues. Trimming removed 4 bases at V and 1 base at J, with 10 bases between. The V gene's germline CDR1 is SQVTM and CDR2 ANQGSEA. Here the CDR3 DNA reads TGCAGCGTTGCGGACCATTTGAACACCGGGGAGCTGTTTTTT. Protein product: CSVADHLNTGELFF.